Presented here are 25 T cell receptor beta chains from one specimen sequenced in a study of blood T cell repertoires in COVID-19. Assay: immunoSEQ multiplex PCR; the TCRdb copy retains only in-frame clones and omits some. Of 230,000 or so clones in the sample, about 80% were seen once. The sample consisted of PBMCs or T cells enriched from blood (not recorded which). These receptors came from a man aged 45 to 65 who had recovered from COVID-19.

J is TRBJ2-2 and V is TRBV27; D remains unclear. The CDR3 runs 12 residues. Trimming cost V 4 bases and J 3 bases, with 3 bases left between them. CDR1 is MNHEY, CDR2 SMNVEV, per germline (reference sequence). The DNA of the CDR3 is TGTGCCAGCAGTTCGGACACCGGGGAGCTGTTTTTT. Encoded protein: CASSSDTGELFF.

CDR3 protein: CASSWAGVTDTQYF. The DNA of the CDR3 is TGTGCCAGCAGTTGGGCAGGGGTAACAGATACGCAGTATTTT. V is TRBV27 and J is TRBJ2-3; possibly TRBD1 for D (6 bases). Germline CDR1 is MNHEY and CDR2 is SMNVEV (reference sequence). The V and J ends lost 4 bases and 3 bases respectively, with 11 bases between them. The CDR3 consists of 14 residues.

V usage is TRBV7-9 and J usage is TRBJ2-5; weak D call: TRBD1 (8 bases). The CDR3 has 17 residues. The V end was cut by 0 bases, the J end by 5 bases, with 19 bases between. CDR1 is SEHNR and CDR2 is FQNEAQ in the germline V gene (reference sequence). The CDR3 is CASSLARTGRDRETQYF. The CDR3 DNA reads TGTGCCAGCAGCTTAGCGAGAACAGGGAGGGACAGGGAGACCCAGTACTTC.

The chain recombines TRBV4-2 with TRBJ1-4; no clear D gene. The CDR3 has 13 amino acids. CDR1 LGHNA and CDR2 YNFKEQ come from the germline V gene. Trimming removed 0 bases at V and 5 bases at J, with 4 bases between. The chain's CDR3 is CASSQDLNEKLFF. The CDR3 bases are TGTGCCAGCAGCCAAGACCTGAATGAAAAACTGTTTTTT.

V gene TRBV15 combines with J gene TRBJ1-2; D ambiguous. Trimming cost V 3 bases and J 0 bases, with 5 bases left between them. The CDR3 runs to 13 residues. CDR1 is LNHNV, CDR2 YYDKDF, per germline (reference sequence). The chain's CDR3 is CATSREANYGYTF. The CDR3 DNA reads as TGTGCCACCAGCAGGGAGGCTAACTATGGCTACACCTTC.

The chain joins TRBV23-1 to TRBJ2-7, with a possible D match to TRBD1 (6 bases). TRBV23-1 is sorted into the ORF group, with uncertain function. V dropped 3 bases and J dropped 3 bases, with 18 bases sitting between them. The CDR3 length is 16 residues. The CDR3, as DNA: TGCGCCAGCAGTCACCACAGGGATCTTTATCGCTACGAGCAGTACTTC. It yields the protein CASSHHRDLYRYEQYF.

The V gene is TRBV10-3, the J gene TRBJ2-3; D is uncertain. The germline V gene encodes CDR1 ENHRY and CDR2 SYGVKD. V shed 8 bases and J shed 0 bases, with 3 bases lying between them. This CDR3 has 11 residues. CDR3: CAIGSTDTQYF. Written as DNA, the CDR3 is TGTGCCATCGGCAGCACAGATACGCAGTATTTT.

The rearrangement joins TRBV7-9 to TRBJ2-2; 7 bases map to TRBD1. The V and J ends lost 3 bases and 6 bases, in that order; junction bases with no gene match: 4. In germline, CDR1 is SEHNR, CDR2 FQNEAQ (reference sequence). This CDR3 has 14 residues. For the CDR3, the DNA is TGTGCCAGCAGCTTTAGGGGGCAGGCCGGGGAGCTGTTTTTT. It is translated as CASSFRGQAGELFF. Supplemented by reference TRBV7-9 and TRBJ2-2, the full variable domain reads DTGVSQNPRHKITKRGQNVTFRCDPISEHNRLYWYRQTLGQGPEFLTYFQNEAQLEKSRLLSDRFSAERPKGSFSTLEIQRTEQGDSAMYLCASSFRGQAGELFFGEGSRLTVL.

The chain joins TRBV19 to TRBJ1-1; TRBD1 matches at 9 bases. The V gene's germline CDR1 is LNHDA and CDR2 SQIVND (reference sequence). Germline trimming cut 5 bases from V and 0 bases from J; bases unmatched to any gene: 7. This CDR3 region has 16 residues. CDR3 bases: TGTGCCAGTAGTCCGGGACAGGGAACGATGAACACTGAAGCTTTCTTT. Encoded protein: CASSPGQGTMNTEAFF.

This chain links TRBV10-3 with TRBJ2-7; no firm D call. CDR3 length: 12 amino acids. Per germline, CDR1 ENHRY and CDR2 SYGVKD. V dropped 6 bases and J dropped 3 bases, with 9 bases sitting between them. The CDR3 region is CAISPSRYEQYF. CDR3 DNA sequence: TGTGCCATCAGCCCTAGTCGCTACGAGCAGTACTTC.

The genes are TRBV10-2 and TRBJ2-5; D not resolved. V was shortened by 4 bases and J by 4 bases, with 7 bases between the two germline ends. The CDR3 covers 12 residues. CDR1 and CDR2 (germline): WSHSY, SAAADI. CDR3 nucleotide sequence: TGCGCCAGCAGTGCCGGTGGAGAGACCCAGTACTTC. Translated, it gives CASSAGGETQYF.

This clone was detected once. This chain links TRBV15 with TRBJ1-4, with D possibly matching TRBD1 (5 bases). Germline CDR1 is LNHNV and CDR2 is YYDKDF (reference sequence). The V gene lost 3 bases and the J gene lost 6 bases, with 8 bases spanning the gap. The CDR3 consists of 13 residues. In DNA, the CDR3 is TGTGCCACCAGCAGGGGGCTCGATGAAAAACTGTTTTTT. This sequence encodes CATSRGLDEKLFF.

V usage is TRBV6-5 and J usage is TRBJ1-6, with unresolved D. Germline CDR1 reads MNHEY; CDR2 reads SVGAGI. V gave up 6 bases and J gave up 10 bases, with 16 bases separating them. CDR3 size: 14 residues. The CDR3 coding sequence is TGTGCCAGCAGCCCCCCCGGGAGACCGTCACCCCTCCACTTT. This codes for CASSPPGRPSPLHF.

The table lists this clone with a few counts. The chain recombines TRBV5-1 with TRBJ2-5; no clear D. Trimming shortened V by 0 bases and J by 2 bases, and 5 bases separated the two germline ends. The CDR3 contains 13 residues. Germline values: CDR1 SGHRS, CDR2 YFSETQ. CDR3 sequence reads: CASSLAPQETQYF. The CDR3 DNA follows: TGCGCCAGCAGCTTGGCCCCTCAAGAGACCCAGTACTTC.

The J gene is TRBJ2-7, the V gene TRBV27; TRBD2 might be the D (5 bases). With 5 bases removed from V and 4 bases from J, the gap between germline ends came to 9 bases. The germline V gene encodes CDR1 MNHEY and CDR2 SMNVEV (reference sequence). This CDR3 is 12 amino acids long. CDR3 nucleotides: TGTGCCAGCAGTCCGACGGGATACGAGCAGTACTTC. Residues: CASSPTGYEQYF.

This clone has more than one count but fewer than ten. V is TRBV5-1 and J is TRBJ2-1, with D perhaps matching TRBD1 (6 bases). The CDR3 spans 15 residues. Germline CDR1 SGHRS, CDR2 YFSETQ. V gave up 2 bases and J gave up 5 bases, with 14 bases separating them. This CDR3 is CASSFLQGIDNEQFF. CDR3 bases: TGCGCCAGCAGCTTTTTACAGGGCATTGACAATGAGCAGTTCTTC.

The chain uses TRBV28 and TRBJ2-1; the D gene is possibly TRBD2 (6 bases). The CDR3 has 14 residues. Germline-derived CDR1 and CDR2 are MDHEN and SYDVKM. The V and J ends lost 4 bases and 4 bases respectively, with 11 bases between them. The CDR3 DNA reads as TGTGCCAGCAGTTCCCGGGAGCAATACAATGAGCAGTTCTTC. Translation gives CASSSREQYNEQFF.

The chain carries TRBV28 and TRBJ1-2; D is unclear. CDR3 length equals 14 residues. Trimming pared 10 bases from V and 5 bases from J, leaving 20 bases between. The V gene's germline CDR1 is MDHEN and CDR2 SYDVKM. The CDR3 loop is CATKVPFGVYGYTF. The CDR3 DNA reads TGTGCCACCAAGGTCCCTTTTGGAGTGTATGGCTACACCTTC.

The chain combines TRBV19 with TRBJ1-3; 7 nucleotides agree with TRBD1. V lost 9 bases to trimming and J lost 4 bases; unmatched junction nucleotides: 12. There are 15 residues in the CDR3. Germline V gene lookup returns CDR1 LNHDA and CDR2 SQIVND (reference sequence). The CDR3 loop is CASSPDRLIGNTIYF. The DNA of the CDR3 is TGTGCCAGCAGCCCGGACAGGTTGATCGGAAACACCATATATTTT.

The V call is TRBV7-9, the J call TRBJ2-1, with TRBD2 matching over 10 bases. V was clipped by 2 bases and J by 7 bases; unmatched bases: 5. The CDR3 runs 15 residues. Germline CDR1 SEHNR, CDR2 FQNEAQ (reference sequence). The CDR3 region has the DNA TGTGCCAGCAGCTTAAGCGGGGGGGCAGGTAATGAGCAGTTCTTC. This translates into CASSLSGGAGNEQFF.

This clone was recorded only once. The J gene is TRBJ1-1, the V gene TRBV4-2; D might be TRBD1 (5 bases). Trimming shortened V by 0 bases and J by 5 bases, and 10 bases separated the two germline ends. CDR3 length equals 14 residues. CDR1 and CDR2 (germline): LGHNA, YNFKEQ. The CDR3 region is CASSQDQGTTEAFF. The CDR3 nucleotides are TGTGCCAGCAGCCAAGATCAGGGAACTACTGAAGCTTTCTTT.

The chain combines TRBV10-1 with TRBJ2-3; 7 positions match TRBD1. Per germline, CDR1 WNHNN and CDR2 SYGVQD (reference sequence). V shed 3 bases and J 0 bases; nucleotides not matched to a gene: 6. CDR3 length: 16 amino acids. CDR3 sequence reads: CASSDPTTGSTDTQYF. CDR3 DNA: TGCGCCAGCAGTGATCCCACGACAGGGAGCACAGATACGCAGTATTTT.

The V call is TRBV6-4, the J call TRBJ2-7, with TRBD1 as a possible D gene (5 bases). V dropped 0 bases and J dropped 3 bases, with 12 bases sitting between them. The CDR3 totals 15 residues. The germline gives CDR1 MRHNA, CDR2 SNTAGT. CDR3 nucleotides: TGTGCCAGCAGTGACTCCCCACAGGAAGACTACGAGCAGTACTTC. It is translated as CASSDSPQEDYEQYF.

V and J are TRBV11-2 and TRBJ2-3; TRBD1 agrees at 7 bases. Looked up from germline, CDR1 is SGHAT and CDR2 is FQNNGV. This CDR3 region has 14 residues. V lost 2 bases to trimming and J lost 3 bases; unmatched junction nucleotides: 2. CDR3 sequence reads: CASSLKGATDTQYF. CDR3 in DNA: TGTGCCAGCAGCTTAAAGGGGGCAACAGATACGCAGTATTTT. Full variable domain (rest looked up from reference TRBV11-2 and TRBJ2-3): EAGVAQSPRYKIIEKRQSVAFWCNPISGHATLYWYQQILGQGPKLLIQFQNNGVVDDSQLPKDRFSAERLKGVDSTLKIQPAKLEDSAVYLCASSLKGATDTQYFGPGTRLTVL.

V usage is TRBV14 and J usage is TRBJ1-2; 7 bases align to TRBD1. Germline assignment: CDR1 SGHDN and CDR2 FVKESK. Losses at the gene ends were 1 base for V and 1 base for J; bases not matched to a gene: 12. This CDR3 contains 18 residues. CDR3 protein: CASSQVGRGIFLNYGYTF. The CDR3 DNA reads TGTGCCAGCAGCCAAGTCGGCAGGGGGATTTTCCTTAACTATGGCTACACCTTC. Filled out from reference TRBV14 and TRBJ1-2, the complete variable domain reads EAGVTQFPSHSVIEKGQTVTLRCDPISGHDNLYWYRRVMGKEIKFLLHFVKESKQDESGMPNNRFLAERTGGTYSTLKVQPAELEDSGVYFCASSQVGRGIFLNYGYTFGSGTRLTVV.